Reported below is one T cell receptor beta chain. Its recognized antigen is unknown. No much larger clonotype is one base removed from it; base qualities were not supplied. This record comes from a study of OX40 agonist ivuxolimab in advanced cancers. Study-level background: The costimulatory receptor OX40 (CD134) was targeted by ivuxolimab, a fully human IgG2 agonistic monoclonal antibody. Intravenous ivuxolimab was administered to patients every 2 weeks at six dose levels: 0.01, 0.1, 0.3, 1.5, 3 and 10 mg/kg. Among the roughly 52 dose-escalation patients, roughly 20 had hepatocellular carcinoma, approximately 15 melanoma, 9 renal cell carcinoma and 9 head and neck cancer. A male proportion of around 83% and a mean age of around 60 years, ranging from about 20 to 85, were recorded for the dose-escalation cohort. Patients were allowed to have had prior anti-PD-1, anti-PD-L1 or anti-CTLA-4 therapy, and roughly two fifths of the dose-escalation patients had been treated with checkpoint inhibitors. Partial responses were achieved by three dose-escalation patients, of whom one had hepatocellular carcinoma and two had cutaneous melanoma. Peripheral TCRbeta sequencing aimed to test whether ivuxolimab altered TCR sequence diversity and caused clonal T-cell expansion. The paper covers the monotherapy dose-escalation part of the phase I ivuxolimab trial, which included N of about 56 patients.

To sequence the TCRbeta CDR3 region, genomic DNA was isolated from the sorted cells. The immunoSEQ Assay was used for sequencing of TCRbeta CDR3 regions. TCRdb limited this immuneACCESS table to in-frame rearrangements with V and J called. A share of clones is missing; checked studies link under half to unresolved V genes, and the rest is unexplained. The sample table holds tens of thousands of clones, of which approximately 86% were seen once. The ten largest clonotypes hold about 35% of the sample. The trial excluded patients who had a history of autoimmune disease or who were on systemic immunosuppression. Peripheral blood for TCR sequencing was collected from all dose cohorts at baseline, on cycle 4 day 1, and on cycle 7 day 1. The samples were taken from a phase I, first-in-human, multicenter, open-label dose-escalation trial of ivuxolimab. The trial enrolled adults with locally advanced or metastatic head and neck squamous cell, hepatocellular, melanoma or renal cell carcinoma. Before TCR sequencing, CD4+ and CD8+ T cells were separately sorted from peripheral blood.

Study-wide findings and limitations: Partial responders in the 0.1-3.0 mg/kg groups had among the lowest normalized peripheral clonal expansion, especially among CD8+ T cells. Antigen specificity was not determined for the clonally expanded peripheral T cells. At doses of 0.1 to 3.0 mg/kg, clonal expansion of both CD4+ and CD8+ T cells in blood was seen between baseline and week 6. Low levels of normalized T-cell clonal expansion were also seen in some patients who did not respond. After ivuxolimab, more expanded clones were found on average in CD8+ T cells than in CD4+ T cells.

Sample: CD4+ or CD8+ T cells sorted from blood, taken in a trial of the OX40 agonist ivuxolimab. This TCR came from an adult with an advanced solid tumor such as melanoma, head and neck, liver or kidney cancer.

The nucleotides read TGCGCCAGCAGCCAAGAGCCGCCGGGGGCCCCCGGTAGATCGACCCAGTACTTC. It translates to CASSQEPPGAPGRSTQYF. Here the chain combines TRBV4-1 and TRBJ2-5, with the D call perhaps TRBD1 or TRBD2, as 6 bases match in each case. The CDR3 numbers 18 residues from cysteine through phenylalanine. The kept DNA is CDR3 alone, 54 bases in frame from the first base. The CDR1 and CDR2 encoded by the germline V gene are MGHRA and YSYEKL. A distance of 24 bases separates the germline ends of V and J, which lose 0 bases and 7 bases respectively.